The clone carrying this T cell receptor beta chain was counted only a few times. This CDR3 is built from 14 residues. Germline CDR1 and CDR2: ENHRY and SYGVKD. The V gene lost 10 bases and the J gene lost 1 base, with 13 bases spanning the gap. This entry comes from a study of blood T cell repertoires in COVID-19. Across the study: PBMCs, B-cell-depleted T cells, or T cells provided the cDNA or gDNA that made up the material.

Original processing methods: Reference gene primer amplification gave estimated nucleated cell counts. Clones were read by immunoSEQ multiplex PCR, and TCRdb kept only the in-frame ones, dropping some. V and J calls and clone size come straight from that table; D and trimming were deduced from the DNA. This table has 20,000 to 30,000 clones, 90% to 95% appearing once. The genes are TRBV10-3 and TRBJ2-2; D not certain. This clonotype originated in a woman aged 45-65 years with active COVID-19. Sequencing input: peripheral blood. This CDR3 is CASALAENTGELFF. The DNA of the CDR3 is TGTGCCAGCGCCCTCGCGGAGAACACCGGGGAGCTGTTTTTT.